These T cell receptor beta chains were read from a single sample in a study of OX40 agonist ivuxolimab in advanced cancers. Sequencing used immunoSEQ multiplex PCR; TCRdb keeps in-frame clones, though not all of them. In the table there are roughly 62,000 clones, about 92% of which are singletons. The sequenced sample was CD4+ or CD8+ T cells sorted from blood, obtained in a trial of the OX40 agonist ivuxolimab. These receptor sequences come from an adult with an advanced solid tumor such as melanoma, head and neck, liver or kidney cancer. Each CDR3 is given with its conserved first and last residue. D genes are given only for firm matches. Where a row states a size, it is once, few, many or the class of an expanded clone; other rows omit it.

TRBJ2-3,TRBD2,-,TRBV10-1,TGCGCCAGCAGTCGGACTAGCGGGGTTTCAGATACGCAGTATTTT,CASSRTSGVSDTQYF
TRBJ2-7,-,-,TRBV21-1,TGTGCCAGCAGCAACGCCGGGACTGCAATCTCGTTC,CASSNAGTAISF
TRBJ1-3,-,-,TRBV2,TGTGCCAGCAACCGAGCAGGGACACCAAACACCATATATTTT,CASNRAGTPNTIYF
TRBJ2-2,-,-,TRBV6-5,TGTGCCAGCACTGTGACACTCATAACCGGGGAGCTGTTTTTT,CASTVTLITGELFF
TRBJ1-6,-,-,TRBV27,TGTGCCAGCAGTCCGGCGGCAGGGAGAGAGAATTCACCCCTCCACTTT,CASSPAAGRENSPLHF
TRBJ1-2,-,-,TRBV5-1,TGCGCCAGCAGCTTGACTTCCTATGGCTACACCTTC,CASSLTSYGYTF
TRBJ2-7,-,-,TRBV18,TGTGCCAGCTCCAGGGACACCTCCTACGAGCAGTACTTC,CASSRDTSYEQYF
TRBJ2-7,TRBD2,once,TRBV6-5,TGTGCCAGCAGTTACGCGGGAGGGAGCGACTACGAGCAGTACTTC,CASSYAGGSDYEQYF
TRBJ2-5,-,-,TRBV6-1,TGTGCCAGCAGTGAAGTATATGATAGTGGGGAGACCCAGTACTTC,CASSEVYDSGETQYF
TRBJ1-6,-,once,TRBV2,TGTGCCAGCAGGCCGGGGGTGACGTATTCACCCCTCCACTTT,CASRPGVTYSPLHF
TRBJ1-5,-,-,TRBV10-1,TGCGCCAGCAGTCGGGGGGTTAATCAGCCCCAGCATTTT,CASSRGVNQPQHF
TRBJ1-1,-,-,TRBV5-1,TGCGCCAGCAGCCTGCGGACAACTTTGAACACTGAAGCTTTCTTT,CASSLRTTLNTEAFF
TRBJ1-1,-,-,TRBV18,TGTGCCAGCTCACCACCGGACGGTTTGAACACTGAAGCTTTCTTT,CASSPPDGLNTEAFF
TRBJ2-5,-,-,TRBV6-5,TGTGCCAGCACCTCCCTGACGGGCCGAGGGGAGACCCAGTACTTC,CASTSLTGRGETQYF
TRBJ2-7,TRBD2,once,TRBV18,TGTGCCAGCTCACCGGCGGGACTAGCTTACGAGCAGTACTTC,CASSPAGLAYEQYF
TRBJ1-2,-,-,TRBV11-1,TGTGCCAGCAGCTTAACCGGGACTCAACCTGGCTACACCTTC,CASSLTGTQPGYTF
TRBJ2-3,-,-,TRBV6-5,TGTGCCAGCAGTTACAGCAGGGGTGCCGGAGTGGGTACGCAGTATTTT,CASSYSRGAGVGTQYF
TRBJ2-7,-,-,TRBV15,TGTGCCACCAGCAAGACCCCCTCTGGCGGGATCAGTTACTTC,CATSKTPSGGISYF
TRBJ2-1,TRBD2,-,TRBV5-1,TGCGCCAGCAGCTTGATGCGGGAGCCGACCCAGGGAGAGCAGTTCTTC,CASSLMREPTQGEQFF
TRBJ1-1,-,-,TRBV19,TGTGCCAGTACCGATGGGCAGGGTCGGTATACTGAAGCTTTCTTT,CASTDGQGRYTEAFF
TRBJ1-3,TRBD1,-,TRBV7-3,TGTGCCAGCAGCTTAGCGCAGGGGGCGCGTGGAAACACCATATATTTT,CASSLAQGARGNTIYF
TRBJ2-7,TRBD2,-,TRBV5-1,TGCGCCAGCAGCTCACCGGGAGGCTACGAGCAGTACTTC,CASSSPGGYEQYF
TRBJ1-1,TRBD1,-,TRBV6-4,TGTGCCAGCAGGCAGGGACAGGGGAGCGCTGAAGCTTTCTTT,CASRQGQGSAEAFF
TRBJ2-7,TRBD1,-,TRBV7-2,TGTGCCAGCAGCTTCCGGGACAGGGTTTACGAGCAGTACTTC,CASSFRDRVYEQYF